Listed here are 32 T cell receptor beta chains from one sample, sequenced in a study of cytomegalovirus exposure and HLA in healthy donors. Both 60 Vbeta primers and 13 Jbeta primers went into the PCR. Libraries were prepared by immunoSEQ multiplex PCR; TCRdb keeps only in-frame clonotypes and omits some of them. Among under 200,000 clones listed, around 80% were seen once. The specimen sequenced was PBMCs. The receptors derive from a middle-aged woman in good health and CMV-seronegative.

The chain is built from TRBV5-5 and TRBJ2-3; tentatively, D is TRBD1 (5 bases). Germline CDR1 and CDR2: SGHKS and YYEKEE (reference sequence). The V end was cut by 3 bases, the J end by 4 bases, with 15 bases between. The CDR3 sequence is 15 residues long. This CDR3 reads CASSSETESPDTQYF. Here the CDR3 DNA reads TGTGCCAGCAGCTCCGAGACAGAATCCCCAGATACGCAGTATTTT.

The chain has TRBV18 and TRBJ2-7; 7 bases align to TRBD2. Germline V gene lookup returns CDR1 KGHSH and CDR2 LQKENI. This CDR3 spans 14 amino acids. The V segment lost 3 bases and the J segment 1 base; nucleotides outside the gene matches: 3. As DNA, the CDR3 is TGTGCCAGCTCACCCGAGCGGGATTCCTACGAGCAGTACTTC. Encoded protein: CASSPERDSYEQYF.

The chain uses TRBV2 and TRBJ2-7; 7 bases align to TRBD2. J gave up 6 bases and V 3 bases, and 8 bases lay outside the gene matches. Germline CDR1 and CDR2: SNHLY and FYNNEI. The CDR3 extends over 14 amino acids. The CDR3 nucleotides read TGTGCCAGCAGTGATCCCGGGAGGAACCGCGAGCAGTACTTC. Translation: CASSDPGRNREQYF.

This chain connects TRBV6-5 to TRBJ2-7; TRBD2 is a possible D gene (5 bases). The CDR3 totals 13 residues. Trimming took off 4 bases at V and 2 bases at J, with 9 bases between the two ends. The germline CDR1 and CDR2 sequences are MNHEY and SVGAGI. The CDR3, as DNA: TGTGCCAGCAGTTCCCCGGGGACCTACGAGCAGTACTTC. This gives the protein CASSSPGTYEQYF.

This clone was observed once. The V and J genes are TRBV7-6 and TRBJ2-7; TRBD2 is a possible D gene (6 bases). Trimming stripped 4 bases from V and 6 bases from J, with 19 bases between. The germline gives CDR1 SGHVS, CDR2 FNYEAQ. The CDR3 length is 15 residues. The CDR3 DNA is TGTGCCAGCAGCTCCCCTCTTCGGGAGTCGGGCGAGCAGTACTTC. Residues: CASSSPLRESGEQYF.

The chain has TRBV30 and TRBJ2-3; perhaps TRBD1 as D (5 bases). V lost 2 bases and J lost 0, with 12 bases in between. This CDR3 contains 15 residues. Germline V gene lookup returns CDR1 GTSNPN and CDR2 SVGIG (reference sequence). CDR3: CAWSFAGSSTDTQYF. The CDR3 region has the DNA TGTGCCTGGAGTTTCGCAGGGTCCAGCACAGATACGCAGTATTTT. The entire variable domain, with the rest obtained from reference TRBV30 and TRBJ2-3, is as follows: SQTIHQWPATLVQPVGSPLSLECTVEGTSNPNLYWYRQAAGRGLQLLFYSVGIGQISSEVPQNLSASRPQDRQFILSSKKLLLSDSGFYLCAWSFAGSSTDTQYFGPGTRLTVL.

This chain joins TRBV7-9 and TRBJ2-1; D gene uncertain. V was pared by 5 bases and J by 4 bases, with 9 bases between. CDR1 is SEHNR, CDR2 FQNEAQ, per germline (reference sequence). The CDR3 extends over 13 amino acids. The CDR3 reads CASSTNGYNEQFF. The CDR3 nucleotides read TGTGCCAGCAGCACGAACGGGTACAATGAGCAGTTCTTC.

CDR3 sequence: CASSLPYNEQFF. The CDR3 nucleotides are TGTGCCAGCAGTCTTCCCTACAATGAGCAGTTCTTC. The rearrangement joins TRBV28 to TRBJ2-1, with D unclear. The CDR3 consists of 12 residues. CDR1 and CDR2 (germline): MDHEN, SYDVKM. V was clipped by 5 bases and J by 2 bases, with 4 bases between them.

The chain uses TRBV6-5 and TRBJ1-2; weak D call: TRBD1 (6 bases). The CDR3 covers 13 residues. Per germline, CDR1 MNHEY and CDR2 SVGAGI. Trimming left V 8 bases short and J 1 base short, with 11 bases between. The CDR3 nucleotides are TGTGCCAGCCCCAGGGGAGATAACTATGGCTACACCTTC. This translates into CASPRGDNYGYTF.

This clone was detected once. The chain carries TRBV27 and TRBJ1-1; 8 nucleotides match TRBD1. The V gene's germline CDR1 is MNHEY and CDR2 SMNVEV (reference sequence). The CDR3 is 13 amino acids. The V gene end was trimmed by 6 bases and the J gene end by 5 bases; junction bases not matched to a gene: 5. The CDR3 sequence: CASRTGGTTEAFF. For the CDR3, the DNA is TGTGCCAGCAGAACAGGGGGAACGACTGAAGCTTTCTTT.

The chain employs TRBV19 and TRBJ2-7; 8 bases are shared with TRBD2. This CDR3 is 15 amino acids long. J was trimmed by 0 bases and V by 5 bases; bases with no gene match: 6. Germline values: CDR1 LNHDA, CDR2 SQIVND (reference sequence). The CDR3 loop reads CASSQVAGSSYEQYF. DNA for the CDR3: TGTGCCAGTAGTCAAGTAGCGGGGTCCTCCTACGAGCAGTACTTC. Full variable domain (missing parts from reference TRBV19 and TRBJ2-7): DGGITQSPKYLFRKEGQNVTLSCEQNLNHDAMYWYRQDPGQGLRLIYYSQIVNDFQKGDIAEGYSVSREKKESFPLTVTSAQKNPTAFYLCASSQVAGSSYEQYFGPGTRLTVT.

The rearrangement uses TRBV27 and TRBJ2-7; TRBD2 agrees at 9 bases. Trimming at V came to 4 bases and at J to 3 bases, leaving 4 bases not matched to a gene. The CDR3 is 14 amino acids. Per germline, CDR1 MNHEY and CDR2 SMNVEV (reference sequence). CDR3 sequence reads: CASSSAGGYYEQYF. The DNA of the CDR3 is TGTGCCAGCAGTTCCGCGGGGGGGTACTACGAGCAGTACTTC.

V gene TRBV19 combines with J gene TRBJ1-2; D possibly corresponds to TRBD1 (6 bases). The CDR3 runs 15 residues. Trimming took off 2 bases at V and 4 bases at J, with 14 bases between the two ends. CDR1 is LNHDA and CDR2 is SQIVND in the germline V gene (reference sequence). In DNA form, the CDR3 reads TGTGCCAGTAGTATAAGGGGGGGCTTTACCTATGGCTACACCTTC. Its translation is CASSIRGGFTYGYTF.

The chain joins TRBV29-1 to TRBJ1-3; perhaps TRBD1 as D (5 bases). CDR1 is SQVTM and CDR2 is ANQGSEA in the germline V gene. The V end lost 4 bases, the J end lost 4 bases, and 8 bases lay between the germline ends. CDR3 length: 12 residues. The CDR3: CSVGRDGNTIYF. The CDR3 nucleotides read TGCAGCGTTGGGAGGGACGGAAACACCATATATTTT.

The gene calls are TRBV30 and TRBJ1-1; tentatively, D is TRBD1 (5 bases). Deletions cut 3 bases from V and 1 base from J, with 9 bases between. This CDR3 is built from 13 residues. Per germline, CDR1 GTSNPN and CDR2 SVGIG (reference sequence). CDR3 nucleotide sequence: TGTGCCTGGAGGGTGACAGAGAACACTGAAGCTTTCTTT. This gives the protein CAWRVTENTEAFF.

This chain uses TRBV7-2 with TRBJ1-1; TRBD1 matches 7 bases. The germline CDR1 and CDR2 sequences are SGHTA and FQGNSA. CDR3 length: 14 amino acids. Trimming took 5 bases from V and 7 from J; bases not matched to a gene: 10. The CDR3 coding sequence is TGTGCCAGCAGCCCATCAACCGACAGGGATGAAGCTTTCTTT. Residues: CASSPSTDRDEAFF.

The rearrangement links TRBV4-3 to TRBJ2-2; D may be TRBD2 (6 bases). Looked up from germline, CDR1 is LGHNA and CDR2 is YSLEER. This CDR3 is 14 amino acids long. V dropped 1 base and J dropped 4 bases, with 7 bases sitting between them. CDR3 region: CASSQVGGTGELFF. The CDR3 bases are TGCGCCAGCAGCCAAGTCGGGGGCACCGGGGAGCTGTTTTTT.

This chain links TRBV29-1 with TRBJ1-1; D might be TRBD1 (5 bases). The germline gives CDR1 SQVTM, CDR2 ANQGSEA. The CDR3 has 13 residues. Trimming left V 8 bases short and J 5 bases short, with 18 bases between. The CDR3 DNA reads TGCAGCTCTACCCCCGGGGGTTGGACTGAAGCTTTCTTT. Its translation is CSSTPGGWTEAFF.

The CDR3 here is CASSLAWLARSTDTQYF. The CDR3, as DNA: TGTGCCAGCAGCTTAGCGTGGCTAGCGCGAAGCACAGATACGCAGTATTTT. This chain connects TRBV7-8 to TRBJ2-3, with D perhaps matching TRBD2 (6 bases). Trimming pared 0 bases from V and 0 bases from J, leaving 13 bases between. The CDR3 totals 17 residues. CDR1 and CDR2 from the germline V gene are SGHVS and FQNEAQ.

This chain connects TRBV11-3 to TRBJ2-7; TRBD1 matches at 7 bases. V lost 2 bases and J lost 5; bases outside the gene matches: 9. Germline V CDR1 and CDR2: SGHNT, YENEEA. This CDR3 comprises 15 residues. The CDR3 nucleotides are TGTGCCAGCAGCTTAAGACAGGGTGCGATCCACGAGCAGTACTTC. This encodes CASSLRQGAIHEQYF.

The chain couples TRBV6-5 to TRBJ2-7; maybe TRBD2 (6 bases). The germline V gene encodes CDR1 MNHEY and CDR2 SVGAGI. The CDR3 has 15 amino acids. With 5 bases removed from V and 7 bases from J, the gap between germline ends came to 21 bases. CDR3 in amino acids: CASSLFSTGSGEQYF. CDR3 sequence (DNA): TGTGCCAGCAGTCTCTTCTCTACCGGGAGCGGGGAGCAGTACTTC.

The chain uses TRBV14 and TRBJ2-3; D uncertain. Germline V lookup: CDR1 SGHDN, CDR2 FVKESK. This CDR3 is built from 12 residues. The ends were cut back, 4 bases at V and 3 bases at J, with 5 bases in the middle. CDR3 nucleotides: TGTGCCAGCAGCCCAACAACAGATACGCAGTATTTT. It yields the protein CASSPTTDTQYF.

This clone was picked up a small number of times. The chain links TRBV7-2 to TRBJ2-3; D is uncertain. The CDR3 spans 14 residues. CDR1 is SGHTA, CDR2 FQGNSA, per germline. V shed 7 bases and J shed 0 bases, with 11 bases lying between them. The CDR3 loop is CASTPHTSTDTQYF. In DNA, the CDR3 is TGTGCCAGCACCCCTCATACTAGCACAGATACGCAGTATTTT.

This sequence joins TRBV7-6 and TRBJ2-7; 11 nucleotides line up with TRBD1. With 4 bases clipped from V and 6 bases from J, the junction kept 8 bases outside the gene matches. The CDR3 spans 15 residues. From germline, CDR1 is SGHVS and CDR2 FNYEAQ. CDR3 sequence: CASSSARTGGGEQYF. The CDR3 coding sequence is TGTGCCAGCAGCTCCGCCAGGACAGGGGGCGGCGAGCAGTACTTC.

The chain employs TRBV6-5 and TRBJ2-1; 8 bases align to TRBD2. The V gene end was trimmed by 4 bases and the J gene end by 12 bases; junction bases not matched to a gene: 17. Germline loops: CDR1 MNHEY, CDR2 SVGAGI. The CDR3 totals 16 residues. The CDR3 loop reads CASSSSGTRASRGQFF. DNA of the CDR3: TGTGCCAGCAGTTCGTCCGGGACTAGGGCCAGCCGAGGGCAGTTCTTC.

This clone occurred a few times. V gene TRBV7-8 combines with J gene TRBJ1-5, with 9 positions matching TRBD1. The germline V gene has CDR1 SGHVS and CDR2 FQNEAQ. The CDR3 consists of 16 residues. The J segment lost 3 bases and the V segment lost 4 bases, leaving 7 bases of the junction unmatched. CDR3 sequence reads: CASSSGGQGSNQPQHF. The DNA for the CDR3 is TGTGCCAGCAGCTCCGGGGGACAGGGATCCAATCAGCCCCAGCATTTT.

The rearrangement joins TRBV29-1 to TRBJ1-1; D is unresolved. CDR3 size: 12 residues. Germline V gene sequence: CDR1 SQVTM, CDR2 ANQGSEA. Trimming left V 4 bases short and J 5 bases short, with 11 bases between. CDR3 coding DNA: TGCAGCGTTGTGTCCACTCGAACTGAAGCTTTCTTT. Its translation: CSVVSTRTEAFF.

The CDR3: CASSIKLRVPLDGDSGNTIYF. The CDR3, as DNA: TGTGCCAGTAGTATCAAGCTTCGGGTCCCATTAGACGGGGACTCTGGAAACACCATATATTTT. The rearrangement uses TRBV19 and TRBJ1-3; D not resolved. Per germline, CDR1 LNHDA and CDR2 SQIVND (reference sequence). The CDR3 has 21 residues. Trimming took off 3 bases at V and 0 bases at J, with 27 bases between the two ends.

In its sample, this clone was seen a few times. The chain employs TRBV25-1 and TRBJ2-2; D is possibly TRBD1 (6 bases). The germline V gene encodes CDR1 MGHDK and CDR2 SYGVNS. Trimming left V 3 bases short and J 3 bases short, with 8 bases between. This CDR3 spans 14 amino acids. The CDR3 region is CASSEGADTGELFF. CDR3 nucleotides: TGTGCCAGCAGTGAGGGGGCAGACACCGGGGAGCTGTTTTTT.

As for this clone: Within the sample, other DNA sequences also encode this same CDR3. The genes are TRBV7-9 and TRBJ1-5; D is unclear. CDR1 is SEHNR and CDR2 is FQNEAQ in the germline V gene (reference sequence). The V and J ends lost 1 base and 6 bases respectively, with 4 bases between them. The CDR3 runs 12 residues. Here the CDR3 DNA reads TGTGCCAGCAGCTTAGGTAGTCAGCCCCAGCATTTT. It specifies CASSLGSQPQHF.

This rearrangement joins TRBV20-1 to TRBJ1-5; a possible D gene is TRBD1 (6 bases). The V and J ends lost 3 bases and 11 bases respectively, with 11 bases between them. Germline V gene sequence: CDR1 DFQATT, CDR2 SNEGSKA (reference sequence). The CDR3 length is 11 residues. CDR3 coding DNA: TGCAGTGCTAGGGGACATGCAGCCCAGCATTTT. This sequence encodes CSARGHAAQHF.

The chain recombines TRBV5-5 with TRBJ1-2; D is perhaps TRBD1 (6 bases). Germline V gene sequence: CDR1 SGHKS, CDR2 YYEKEE (reference sequence). Between the trimmed V and J ends, which lost 1 base and 0 bases, there was a span of 13 bases. This CDR3 is 16 amino acids long. The CDR3 coding sequence is TGTGCCAGCAGCTTGAGGGGGGGCAAAGCTAACTATGGCTACACCTTC. It is translated as CASSLRGGKANYGYTF.